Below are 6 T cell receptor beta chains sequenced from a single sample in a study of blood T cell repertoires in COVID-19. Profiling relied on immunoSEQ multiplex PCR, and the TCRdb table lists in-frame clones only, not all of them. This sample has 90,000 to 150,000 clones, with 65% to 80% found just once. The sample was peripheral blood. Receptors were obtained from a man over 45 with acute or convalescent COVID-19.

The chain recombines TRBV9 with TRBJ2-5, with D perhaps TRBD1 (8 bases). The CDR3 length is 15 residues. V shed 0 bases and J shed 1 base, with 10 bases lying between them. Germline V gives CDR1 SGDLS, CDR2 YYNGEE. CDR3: CASSVDRGGQETQYF. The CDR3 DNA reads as TGTGCCAGCAGCGTAGACAGGGGGGGCCAAGAGACCCAGTACTTC.

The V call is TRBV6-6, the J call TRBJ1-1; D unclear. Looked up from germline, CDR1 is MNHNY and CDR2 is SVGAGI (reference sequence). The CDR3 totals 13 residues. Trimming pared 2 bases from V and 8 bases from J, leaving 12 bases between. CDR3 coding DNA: TGTGCCAGCAGTTACGTCAGTCCCTGGGAAGCTTTCTTT. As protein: CASSYVSPWEAFF.

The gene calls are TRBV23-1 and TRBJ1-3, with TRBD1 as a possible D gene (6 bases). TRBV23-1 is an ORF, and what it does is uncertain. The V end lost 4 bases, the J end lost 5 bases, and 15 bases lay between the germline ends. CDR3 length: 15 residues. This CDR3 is CASSRHPGGRNTIYF. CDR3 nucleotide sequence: TGCGCCAGCAGTCGGCACCCCGGGGGGCGAAACACCATATATTTT.

The CDR3, as DNA: TGTGCCAGCAGCTTAGGTCCGGGACAGGGAATGAACACTGAAGCTTTCTTT. This encodes CASSLGPGQGMNTEAFF. The V gene is TRBV11-2, the J gene TRBJ1-1, with 9 positions matching TRBD1. The CDR3 sequence is 17 residues long. J gave up 0 bases and V 1 base, and 6 bases lay outside the gene matches. Germline-derived CDR1 and CDR2 are SGHAT and FQNNGV.

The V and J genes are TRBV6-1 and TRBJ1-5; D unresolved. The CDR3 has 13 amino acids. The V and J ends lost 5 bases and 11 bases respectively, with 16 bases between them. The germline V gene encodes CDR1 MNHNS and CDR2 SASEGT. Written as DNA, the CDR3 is TGTGCCAGCAGTTATTCCCGGGAGATGGCCCAGCATTTT. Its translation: CASSYSREMAQHF.

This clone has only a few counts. CDR3 residues: CASSPRQGRQGNTEAFF. CDR3 in DNA: TGTGCCAGCAGCCCCCGACAGGGGCGGCAGGGGAACACTGAAGCTTTCTTT. The chain uses TRBV5-4 and TRBJ1-1, with 8 bases matching TRBD1. CDR3 size: 17 residues. V dropped 4 bases and J dropped 1; count of bases not matched to a gene: 12. Germline V gene sequence: CDR1 SGHNT, CDR2 YYREEE (reference sequence).